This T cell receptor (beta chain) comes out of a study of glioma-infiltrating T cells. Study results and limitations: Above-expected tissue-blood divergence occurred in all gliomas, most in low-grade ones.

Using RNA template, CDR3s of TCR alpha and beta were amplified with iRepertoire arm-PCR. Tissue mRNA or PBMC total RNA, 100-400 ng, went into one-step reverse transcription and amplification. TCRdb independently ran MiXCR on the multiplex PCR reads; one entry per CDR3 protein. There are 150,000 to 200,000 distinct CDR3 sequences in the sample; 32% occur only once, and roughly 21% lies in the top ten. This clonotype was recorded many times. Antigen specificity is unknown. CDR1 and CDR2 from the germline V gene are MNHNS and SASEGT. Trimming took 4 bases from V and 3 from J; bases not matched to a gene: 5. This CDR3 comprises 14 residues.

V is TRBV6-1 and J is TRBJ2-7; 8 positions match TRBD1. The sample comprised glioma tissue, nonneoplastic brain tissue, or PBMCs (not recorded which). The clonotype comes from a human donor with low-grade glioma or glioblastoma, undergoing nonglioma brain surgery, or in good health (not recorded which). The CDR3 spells CASSGDRGGYEQYF. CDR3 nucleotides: TGTGCCAGCAGTGGAGACAGGGGAGGCTACGAGCAGTACTTC.